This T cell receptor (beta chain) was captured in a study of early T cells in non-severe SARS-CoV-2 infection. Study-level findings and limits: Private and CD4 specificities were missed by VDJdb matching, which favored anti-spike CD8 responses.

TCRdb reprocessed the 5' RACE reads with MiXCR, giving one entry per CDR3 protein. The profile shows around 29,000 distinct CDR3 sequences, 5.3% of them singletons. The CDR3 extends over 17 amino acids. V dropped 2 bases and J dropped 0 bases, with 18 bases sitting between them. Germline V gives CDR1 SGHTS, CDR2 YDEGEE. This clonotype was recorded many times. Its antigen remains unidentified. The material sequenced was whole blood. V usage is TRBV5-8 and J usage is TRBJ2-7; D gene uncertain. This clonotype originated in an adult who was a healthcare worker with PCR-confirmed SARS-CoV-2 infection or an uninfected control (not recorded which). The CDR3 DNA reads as TGTGCCAGCAGCTTAATCTGGATCGACAAAAGCTCCTACGAGCAGTACTTC. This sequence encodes CASSLIWIDKSSYEQYF.